The present entry profiles one T cell receptor (beta chain) with its context. The antigen is undetermined. This sample was taken from a study of cytomegalovirus exposure and HLA in healthy donors. Across the whole study: Drawn from HLA-typed donors, roughly 87 million unique TCRs were held in an early data release. Whole-study findings and limits: Accurate prediction of HLA-A and HLA-B alleles (for most subjects) was reportedly achieved from TCR beta sequences.

The PCR used 60 Vbeta and 13 Jbeta primers. Only in-frame clones appear in the TCRdb table, and some are missing; sequencing was by immunoSEQ multiplex PCR. Of under 300,000 clones in the sample, about 80% were seen once. The sequence was collected from a woman aged 55 to 70 in good health and CMV-seropositive. The sequenced sample consisted of PBMCs.

CDR3 coding DNA: TGTGCCACCGCGATGGGGCAGAGCTACGAGCAGTACTTC. Translation gives CATAMGQSYEQYF. This chain links TRBV19 with TRBJ2-5; possibly TRBD1 for D (5 bases). The J call may be mistaken, given a closer DNA end match to TRBJ2-7. This CDR3 region has 13 residues. The germline V gene has CDR1 LNHDA and CDR2 SQIVND (reference sequence).